The rows below give T cell receptor beta chains drawn from one sample of a study of Graves' ophthalmopathy and Graves' hyperthyroidism. Each CDR3 protein is one row after TCRdb ran MiXCR on the multiplex PCR reads. The sample includes more than 300,000 distinct CDR3 sequences, just over 15% of them seen just once. The sample consisted of peripheral blood. All receptors derive from a woman aged 18 to 35 with stable Graves' hyperthyroidism. CDR3s include the opening cysteine and the closing phenylalanine or tryptophan. Each record gives: CDR3 protein, CDR3 DNA, V gene, clone size, J gene, D gene. The D gene is left open where the match is weak. Some rows mark clone size as missing; the rest say once, few, many or name a class of expanded clone.

cdr3_aa: CASSSHLGGGTPEAFF; cdr3_nt: TGCGCCAGCAGCTCCCACCTCGGAGGGGGCACGCCTGAAGCTTTCTTT; v_call: TRBV5-1; clone_size: .; j_call: TRBJ1-1; d_call: TRBD1
cdr3_aa: CASSPGTVGTQPQHF; cdr3_nt: TGTGCCAGCTCACCGGGCACGGTCGGAACTCAGCCCCAGCATTTT; v_call: TRBV18; clone_size: .; j_call: TRBJ1-5; d_call: .
cdr3_aa: CASSDNRDRGRVRQNVKYF; cdr3_nt: TGTGCCAGCAGTGACAACCGGGACAGGGGGCGCGTCAGACAAAACGTTAAGTACTTC; v_call: TRBV25-1; clone_size: few; j_call: TRBJ2-4; d_call: TRBD1
cdr3_aa: CATSSLRGTEAFF; cdr3_nt: TGTGCCACCAGCAGCCTCAGGGGGACTGAAGCTTTCTTT; v_call: TRBV15; clone_size: many; j_call: TRBJ1-1; d_call: TRBD1
cdr3_aa: CAWGVHAGTQYF; cdr3_nt: TGTGCCTGGGGGGTCCACGCGGGGACCCAGTACTTC; v_call: TRBV30; clone_size: .; j_call: TRBJ2-5; d_call: .
cdr3_aa: CASCRDIIHTGELFF; cdr3_nt: TGTGCCAGCTGCCGGGACATAATACACACCGGGGAGCTGTTTTTT; v_call: TRBV6-1; clone_size: many; j_call: TRBJ2-2; d_call: .
cdr3_aa: CASSLAASGAGELFF; cdr3_nt: TGTGCCAGCAGCTTAGCGGCTAGCGGGGCCGGGGAGCTGTTTTTT; v_call: TRBV11-1; clone_size: few; j_call: TRBJ2-2; d_call: TRBD2
cdr3_aa: CASSYLGVTGELFF; cdr3_nt: TGTGCCAGCAGTTACCTGGGGGTCACCGGGGAGCTGTTTTTT; v_call: TRBV6-5; clone_size: many; j_call: TRBJ2-2; d_call: .
cdr3_aa: CSAREVAQTRNYGYTF; cdr3_nt: TGCAGTGCTAGAGAGGTGGCGCAAACGAGAAACTATGGCTACACCTTC; v_call: TRBV20-1; clone_size: many; j_call: TRBJ1-2; d_call: .
cdr3_aa: CASSSLAGGPTGELFF; cdr3_nt: TGTGCCAGCAGTTCCCTAGCGGGGGGCCCTACCGGGGAGCTGTTTTTT; v_call: TRBV6-2/TRBV6-3; clone_size: many; j_call: TRBJ2-2; d_call: TRBD2
cdr3_aa: CASSLRSGTDTGELFF; cdr3_nt: TGTGCCAGCAGCTTAAGGTCAGGGACAGACACCGGGGAGCTGTTTTTT; v_call: TRBV11-2; clone_size: many; j_call: TRBJ2-2; d_call: TRBD1
cdr3_aa: CATSVTGVQPQHF; cdr3_nt: TGTGCCACCAGTGTAACAGGGGTGCAGCCCCAGCATTTT; v_call: TRBV24-1; clone_size: many; j_call: TRBJ1-5; d_call: TRBD1
cdr3_aa: CANTPRMGGGQETQYF; cdr3_nt: TGTGCCAACACCCCCAGGATGGGGGGCGGCCAAGAGACCCAGTACTTC; v_call: TRBV28; clone_size: many; j_call: TRBJ2-5; d_call: .
cdr3_aa: CASSLGPASQETQYF; cdr3_nt: TGTGCCAGCAGCTTAGGGCCGGCGTCTCAAGAGACCCAGTACTTC; v_call: TRBV7-3; clone_size: many; j_call: TRBJ2-5; d_call: .
cdr3_aa: CSAPPLAGGPSYEQYF; cdr3_nt: TGCAGTGCCCCTCCCCTAGCGGGGGGGCCCTCCTACGAGCAGTACTTC; v_call: TRBV20-1; clone_size: .; j_call: TRBJ2-7; d_call: TRBD2
cdr3_aa: CSASPGQQTEAFF; cdr3_nt: TGCAGTGCTAGCCCGGGACAGCAGACTGAAGCTTTCTTT; v_call: TRBV20-1; clone_size: .; j_call: TRBJ1-1; d_call: TRBD1
cdr3_aa: CSAIGQGHEQYF; cdr3_nt: TGCAGTGCTATCGGACAGGGCCACGAGCAGTACTTC; v_call: TRBV20-1; clone_size: many; j_call: TRBJ2-7; d_call: TRBD1
cdr3_aa: CASSVRLAGTQYF; cdr3_nt: TGTGCCAGCAGCGTCAGACTAGCTGGGACCCAGTACTTC; v_call: TRBV7-2; clone_size: many; j_call: TRBJ2-5; d_call: TRBD2
cdr3_aa: CASSSTGGLGAFF; cdr3_nt: TGTGCCAGCAGCTCCACAGGGGGTCTAGGAGCTTTCTTT; v_call: TRBV12-3/TRBV12-4; clone_size: many; j_call: TRBJ1-1; d_call: TRBD1
cdr3_aa: CASRPGQEFPTF; cdr3_nt: TGCGCCAGCCGTCCGGGACAAGAATTCCCCACCTTC; v_call: TRBV5-1; clone_size: many; j_call: TRBJ1-2; d_call: .
cdr3_aa: CASSLARGRNTEAFF; cdr3_nt: TGTGCCAGCAGCTTAGCGCGGGGGCGAAACACTGAAGCTTTCTTT; v_call: TRBV7-9; clone_size: .; j_call: TRBJ1-1; d_call: .
cdr3_aa: CASRPYVGEAFF; cdr3_nt: TGTGCCAGCAGACCTTACGTGGGTGAAGCTTTCTTT; v_call: TRBV11-2; clone_size: many; j_call: TRBJ1-1; d_call: .
cdr3_aa: CASSSQGIKTGELFF; cdr3_nt: TGTGCCAGCAGCTCGCAGGGGATCAAAACCGGGGAGCTGTTTTTT; v_call: TRBV7-9; clone_size: .; j_call: TRBJ2-2; d_call: .
cdr3_aa: CASSQDRVLSTGELFF; cdr3_nt: TGTGCCAGCAGCCAAGATCGAGTCTTGAGCACCGGGGAGCTGTTTTTT; v_call: TRBV4-2; clone_size: many; j_call: TRBJ2-2; d_call: .
cdr3_aa: CASSQEGRGGYEQYF; cdr3_nt: TGTGCCAGCAGCCAAGAGGGGCGGGGGGGCTACGAGCAGTACTTC; v_call: TRBV3-1; clone_size: .; j_call: TRBJ2-7; d_call: TRBD2
cdr3_aa: CASSLDGAGGPYEQYF; cdr3_nt: TGTGCCAGCAGCTTAGATGGGGCGGGGGGCCCATACGAGCAGTACTTC; v_call: TRBV11-3; clone_size: many; j_call: TRBJ2-7; d_call: TRBD2
cdr3_aa: CASSHPRDGNTEAFF; cdr3_nt: TGTGCCAGCAGCCATCCCCGGGACGGAAACACTGAAGCTTTCTTT; v_call: TRBV2; clone_size: many; j_call: TRBJ1-1; d_call: .
cdr3_aa: CASSLVLGSNTEAFF; cdr3_nt: TGTGCCAGCAGCTTAGTTCTGGGCTCCAACACTGAAGCTTTCTTT; v_call: TRBV11-2; clone_size: many; j_call: TRBJ1-1; d_call: .
cdr3_aa: CASRWGGSYNSPLHF; cdr3_nt: TGTGCCAGCAGGTGGGGGGGAAGCTATAATTCACCCCTCCACTTT; v_call: TRBV6-5; clone_size: many; j_call: TRBJ1-6; d_call: .
cdr3_aa: CATSSGLADVAYEQYF; cdr3_nt: TGTGCCACCAGCAGCGGACTAGCGGACGTGGCCTACGAGCAGTACTTC; v_call: TRBV15; clone_size: .; j_call: TRBJ2-7; d_call: TRBD2
cdr3_aa: CSALLGTEAFF; cdr3_nt: TGCAGCGCCCTGCTTGGAACTGAAGCTTTCTTT; v_call: TRBV29-1; clone_size: many; j_call: TRBJ1-1; d_call: .
cdr3_aa: CASSPGGPSGSSPLHF; cdr3_nt: TGTGCCAGCAGTCCGGGGGGCCCCTCCGGAAGTTCACCCCTCCACTTT; v_call: TRBV12-3/TRBV12-4; clone_size: many; j_call: TRBJ1-6; d_call: .
cdr3_aa: CASSQDEGGQPQHF; cdr3_nt: TGCGCCAGCAGCCAAGATGAAGGGGGTCAGCCCCAGCATTTT; v_call: TRBV4-1; clone_size: few; j_call: TRBJ1-5; d_call: .
cdr3_aa: CASSLDAGERGTEAFF; cdr3_nt: TGTGCCAGCAGCTTAGATGCAGGGGAGAGGGGCACTGAAGCTTTCTTT; v_call: TRBV11-1; clone_size: .; j_call: TRBJ1-1; d_call: .
cdr3_aa: CATTLRDSRTGELFF; cdr3_nt: TGCGCCACGACTTTAAGGGACTCTAGAACCGGGGAGCTGTTTTTT; v_call: TRBV5-1; clone_size: .; j_call: TRBJ2-2; d_call: .
cdr3_aa: CASSLRGSAEAFF; cdr3_nt: TGTGCCAGCAGCCTCAGGGGAAGCGCTGAAGCTTTCTTT; v_call: TRBV6-2/TRBV6-3; clone_size: many; j_call: TRBJ1-1; d_call: .
cdr3_aa: CASSYPPTVAGTSYEQYF; cdr3_nt: TGTGCCAGCAGTTACCCCCCGACCGTAGCGGGGACATCCTACGAGCAGTACTTC; v_call: TRBV6-2/TRBV6-3; clone_size: .; j_call: TRBJ2-7; d_call: TRBD2
cdr3_aa: CASSTRQGAGTEAFF; cdr3_nt: TGTGCCAGCAGCACCCGACAGGGGGCGGGGACTGAAGCTTTCTTT; v_call: TRBV7-2; clone_size: many; j_call: TRBJ1-1; d_call: TRBD1
cdr3_aa: CASSQGPGRVGYGYTF; cdr3_nt: TGCGCCAGCAGCCAAGGTCCGGGACGAGTCGGCTATGGCTACACCTTC; v_call: TRBV4-1; clone_size: many; j_call: TRBJ1-2; d_call: .
cdr3_aa: CASSLDLKSSGNTIYF; cdr3_nt: TGTGCCAGCAGCTTAGACTTAAAGAGCTCTGGAAACACCATATATTTT; v_call: TRBV7-9; clone_size: many; j_call: TRBJ1-3; d_call: .
cdr3_aa: CASSLIWGDTEAFF; cdr3_nt: TGTGCCAGCAGTCTCATTTGGGGGGACACTGAAGCTTTCTTT; v_call: TRBV12-3/TRBV12-4; clone_size: .; j_call: TRBJ1-1; d_call: .
cdr3_aa: CASAERLGVNTGELFF; cdr3_nt: TGCGCCAGCGCCGAGAGGCTGGGGGTTAACACCGGGGAGCTGTTTTTT; v_call: TRBV5-1; clone_size: .; j_call: TRBJ2-2; d_call: .
cdr3_aa: CASSLPRGAGTIYF; cdr3_nt: TGTGCCAGCAGTTTACCCCGGGGGGCTGGCACCATATATTTT; v_call: TRBV27; clone_size: few; j_call: TRBJ1-3; d_call: .
cdr3_aa: CASHQGRGPQETQYF; cdr3_nt: TGTGCTAGCCACCAGGGGCGGGGGCCCCAAGAGACCCAGTACTTC; v_call: TRBV12-5; clone_size: many; j_call: TRBJ2-5; d_call: .
cdr3_aa: CSARPDRDTEAFF; cdr3_nt: TGCAGTGCTAGACCTGACAGGGACACTGAAGCTTTCTTT; v_call: TRBV20-1; clone_size: many; j_call: TRBJ1-1; d_call: TRBD1
cdr3_aa: CASSSDRQNTEAFF; cdr3_nt: TGTGCCAGCAGTTCCGACAGACAAAACACTGAAGCTTTCTTT; v_call: TRBV6-2/TRBV6-3; clone_size: many; j_call: TRBJ1-1; d_call: .
cdr3_aa: CATSDSAGEETQYF; cdr3_nt: TGTGCCACCAGTGATTCTGCTGGAGAAGAGACCCAGTACTTC; v_call: TRBV24-1; clone_size: many; j_call: TRBJ2-5; d_call: .
cdr3_aa: CASSFRTPSGNEQYF; cdr3_nt: TGTGCCAGTAGTTTCCGAACTCCCAGCGGGAACGAGCAGTACTTC; v_call: TRBV19; clone_size: many; j_call: TRBJ2-7; d_call: TRBD2
cdr3_aa: CASSQGSYGELFF; cdr3_nt: TGCGCCAGCAGCCAAGGGTCCTACGGGGAGCTGTTTTTT; v_call: TRBV4-1; clone_size: .; j_call: TRBJ2-2; d_call: .
cdr3_aa: CASSLKAGNSPLHF; cdr3_nt: TGTGCCAGCTCACTGAAAGCTGGTAATTCACCCCTCCACTTT; v_call: TRBV18; clone_size: many; j_call: TRBJ1-6; d_call: .
cdr3_aa: CASSQGPTSAKNIQYF; cdr3_nt: TGCGCCAGCAGCCAAGGGCCGACATCAGCCAAAAACATTCAGTACTTC; v_call: TRBV4-1; clone_size: .; j_call: TRBJ2-4; d_call: .
cdr3_aa: CASSSGTENYSNQPQHF; cdr3_nt: TGTGCCAGCAGCTCCGGGACAGAAAACTATAGCAATCAGCCCCAGCATTTT; v_call: TRBV7-8; clone_size: .; j_call: TRBJ1-5; d_call: TRBD1
cdr3_aa: CASSLAHIRETQYF; cdr3_nt: TGTGCCAGCAGCTTAGCCCATATCCGTGAGACCCAGTACTTC; v_call: TRBV7-2; clone_size: many; j_call: TRBJ2-5; d_call: .